Sequencing of this TCR beta chain was carried out in a study of T-cell memory formation after mild COVID-19. TCRdb recomputed calls from the 5' RACE reads with MiXCR, one row per CDR3 protein. Altogether roughly 580,000 distinct CDR3 sequences are present, more than 15% being singletons, with the ten largest covering about 11%. Concerning this clonotype: Its specificity is not known.

Study-level results: Balance between CD4 and CD8 was seen in clones contracting day 15 to 85, and a CD4+ lean was seen in later expanders. Confirmation of SARS-CoV-2 specificity was lacking for second-wave clones peaking day 37. The pre-infection memory compartment contained some responding clones, suggesting cross-reactive memory joined.

Germline lookup yields CDR1 LGHNA and CDR2 YSLEER. The CDR3 has 18 amino acids. J lost 0 bases, V lost 4 bases, and 10 bases had no gene match. The receptor comes from an adult woman who had mild COVID-19 (a few samples of this study predate the infection). Cell type and time point are not known. V gene TRBV4-3 combines with J gene TRBJ2-1; TRBD2 aligns across 9 bases. The sample was PBMCs or a T cell subset sorted from them (not recorded which). The CDR3 spells CASSLFRPSGTSYNEQFF. The CDR3 DNA follows: TGCGCCAGCAGCCTGTTTCGGCCTAGCGGGACCTCCTACAATGAGCAGTTCTTC.